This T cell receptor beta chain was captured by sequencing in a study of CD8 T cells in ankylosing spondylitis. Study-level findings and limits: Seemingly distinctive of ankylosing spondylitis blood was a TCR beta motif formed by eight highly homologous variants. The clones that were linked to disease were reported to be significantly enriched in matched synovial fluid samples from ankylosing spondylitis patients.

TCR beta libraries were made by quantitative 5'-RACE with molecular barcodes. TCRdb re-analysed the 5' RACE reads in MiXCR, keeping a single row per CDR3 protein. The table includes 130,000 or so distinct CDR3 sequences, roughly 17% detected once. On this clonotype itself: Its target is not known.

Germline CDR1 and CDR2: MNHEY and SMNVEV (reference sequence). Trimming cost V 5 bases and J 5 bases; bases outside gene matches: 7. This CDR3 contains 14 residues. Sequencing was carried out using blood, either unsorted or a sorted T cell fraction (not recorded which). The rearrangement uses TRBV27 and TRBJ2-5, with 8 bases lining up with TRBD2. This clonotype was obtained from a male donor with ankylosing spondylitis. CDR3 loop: CASSPLAGRETQYF. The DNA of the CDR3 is TGTGCCAGCAGTCCCTTAGCGGGAAGGGAGACCCAGTACTTC.